The 5 T cell receptor beta chains reported below all come from one sample, sequenced in a study of OX40 agonist ivuxolimab in advanced cancers. Repertoires were generated with immunoSEQ multiplex PCR, while TCRdb's copy carries only in-frame clones and drops some. The profile shows tens of thousands of clones, more than 75% of them singletons. The source was CD4+ or CD8+ T cells sorted from blood, collected in a trial of the OX40 agonist ivuxolimab. All receptors come from an adult with an advanced solid tumor such as melanoma, head and neck, liver or kidney cancer.

This clone was recorded only once. The rearrangement links TRBV18 to TRBJ1-2; D gene uncertain. Deletions cut 3 bases from V and 3 bases from J, with 14 bases between. Germline V gene lookup returns CDR1 KGHSH and CDR2 LQKENI. This CDR3 has 15 amino acids. CDR3 sequence reads: CASSPQSGQHYGYTF. Written as DNA, the CDR3 is TGTGCCAGCTCACCCCAATCCGGGCAGCACTATGGCTACACCTTC.

This chain joins TRBV9 and TRBJ2-1, with 7 bases that match TRBD1. The trim removed 2 bases at V and 5 bases at J, leaving 4 bases unmatched. The CDR3 covers 14 residues. Germline CDR1 is SGDLS and CDR2 is YYNGEE. The CDR3 protein is CASSVLGQDNEQFF. The CDR3 bases are TGTGCCAGCAGCGTTTTAGGACAGGACAATGAGCAGTTCTTC.

A word on this clone: Mismatch with germline at one junction end may stem from a read error. V gene TRBV2 combines with J gene TRBJ1-5; tentatively, D is TRBD1 (5 bases). CDR1 is SNHLY and CDR2 is FYNNEI in the germline V gene. This CDR3 spans 14 amino acids. Here the CDR3 DNA reads TGTGCCAGCAGTCAAGCAGGGTTCCGTCAGCCCCAGCATTTT. As protein: CASSQAGFRQPQHF. Together with reference TRBV2 and TRBJ1-5, the CDR3 gives the full variable domain: EPEVTQTPSHQVTQMGQEVILRCVPISNHLYFYWYRQILGQKVEFLVSFYNNEISEKSEIFDDQFSVERPDGSNFTLKIRSTKLEDSAMYFCASSQAGFRQPQHFGDGTRLSIL.

The chain has TRBV5-1 and TRBJ2-5, with a tentative D call TRBD1 (5 bases). Germline V gene sequence: CDR1 SGHRS, CDR2 YFSETQ. The CDR3 contains 14 residues. V was trimmed by 2 bases and J by 5 bases, leaving 13 bases between them. Here the CDR3 DNA reads TGCGCCAGCAGCTTCTCGACACACAGGGAGACCCAGTACTTC. This encodes CASSFSTHRETQYF.

This sequence joins TRBV5-1 and TRBJ2-5, with 9 bases fitting TRBD2. This CDR3 has 17 residues. CDR1 SGHRS and CDR2 YFSETQ come from the germline V gene. Trimming at V came to 0 bases and at J to 1 base, leaving 7 bases not matched to a gene. CDR3 sequence: CASSLARAGGLQETQYF. Here the CDR3 DNA reads TGCGCCAGCAGCTTGGCCCGGGCGGGGGGGCTCCAAGAGACCCAGTACTTC.